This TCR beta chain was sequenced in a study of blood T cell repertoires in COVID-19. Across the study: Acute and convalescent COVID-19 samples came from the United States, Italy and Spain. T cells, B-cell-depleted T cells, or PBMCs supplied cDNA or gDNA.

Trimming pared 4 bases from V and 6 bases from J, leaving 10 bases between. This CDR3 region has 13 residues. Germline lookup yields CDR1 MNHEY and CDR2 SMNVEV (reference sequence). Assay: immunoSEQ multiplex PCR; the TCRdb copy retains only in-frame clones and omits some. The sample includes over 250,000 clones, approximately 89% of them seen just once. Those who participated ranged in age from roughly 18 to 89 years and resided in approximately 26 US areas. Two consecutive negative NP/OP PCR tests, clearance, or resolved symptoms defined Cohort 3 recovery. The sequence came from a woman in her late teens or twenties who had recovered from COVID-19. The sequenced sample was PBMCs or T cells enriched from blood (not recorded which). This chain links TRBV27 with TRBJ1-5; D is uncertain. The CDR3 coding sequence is TGTGCCAGCAGTTCCGGGGAGGCTCAGCCCCAGCATTTT. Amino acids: CASSSGEAQPQHF.